A single sample is the source of the 13 T cell receptor beta chains below, sequenced in a study of cytomegalovirus exposure and HLA in healthy donors. PCR employed 60 Vbeta and 13 Jbeta primers. Profiled with immunoSEQ multiplex PCR; TCRdb holds only in-frame clones, not every one. The sample has around 140,000 clones, about three fifths seen once. The sequenced material came from PBMCs. The receptor set was obtained from a male donor in good health and CMV-seronegative.

This rearrangement joins TRBV7-8 to TRBJ1-5, with 9 positions matching TRBD1. There are 15 residues in the CDR3. With 4 bases clipped from V and 1 base from J, the junction kept 2 bases outside the gene matches. The germline CDR1 and CDR2 sequences are SGHVS and FQNEAQ. The CDR3 DNA follows: TGTGCCAGCAGCTGGACAGGGGAGAGCAATCAGCCCCAGCATTTT. It encodes CASSWTGESNQPQHF.

This clone was seen only a few times. The chain carries TRBV7-9 and TRBJ2-3, with 8 bases that match TRBD1. Per germline, CDR1 SEHNR and CDR2 FQNEAQ (reference sequence). CDR3 length: 16 residues. The J segment lost 5 bases and the V segment lost 5 bases, leaving 12 bases of the junction unmatched. The CDR3 spells CASSQRGAGGIDTQYF. The CDR3 DNA follows: TGTGCCAGCAGCCAACGTGGGGCAGGGGGCATAGATACGCAGTATTTT. Looking up the rest from reference TRBV7-9 and TRBJ2-3 gives the full variable domain: DTGVSQNPRHKITKRGQNVTFRCDPISEHNRLYWYRQTLGQGPEFLTYFQNEAQLEKSRLLSDRFSAERPKGSFSTLEIQRTEQGDSAMYLCASSQRGAGGIDTQYFGPGTRLTVL.

This chain uses TRBV2 with TRBJ2-2, with D maybe TRBD1 (5 bases). This CDR3 is 15 amino acids long. Per the germline V gene, CDR1 is SNHLY and CDR2 is FYNNEI. V lost 5 bases and J 4 bases, leaving 14 bases between the germline ends. The CDR3 sequence is CASSWGRTVTGELFF. The DNA for the CDR3 is TGTGCCAGCAGTTGGGGCAGGACCGTCACCGGGGAGCTGTTTTTT.

The chain joins TRBV7-2 to TRBJ1-2; TRBD1 is a possible D gene (6 bases). Germline CDR1 and CDR2: SGHTA and FQGNSA. Trimming left V 5 bases short and J 4 bases short, with 17 bases between. The CDR3 runs to 15 residues. CDR3 bases: TGTGCCAGCAGCCAATCGAGGGGGGGTGGCTATGGCTACACCTTC. Translated, it gives CASSQSRGGGYGYTF.

The V and J genes are TRBV30 and TRBJ2-7, with D perhaps TRBD2 (6 bases). Per germline, CDR1 GTSNPN and CDR2 SVGIG (reference sequence). The CDR3 loop spans 13 amino acids. V was shortened by 2 bases and J by 7 bases, with 15 bases between the two germline ends. The CDR3 DNA sequence: TGTGCCTGGAGTACAGCCCGGGGGAGGGAGCAGTACTTC. Protein sequence: CAWSTARGREQYF.

This sequence joins TRBV30 and TRBJ1-2; D is undetermined. The CDR3 runs 11 residues. V lost 3 bases and J lost 3, with 5 bases in between. Germline V gene data show CDR1 as GTSNPN and CDR2 as SVGIG (reference sequence). The CDR3 is CAWSSDYGYTF. The CDR3 nucleotides read TGTGCCTGGAGCTCCGACTATGGCTACACCTTC.

The chain carries TRBV2 and TRBJ1-6; D unresolved. This CDR3 has 17 amino acids. Trimming shortened V by 2 bases and J by 0 bases, and 11 bases separated the two germline ends. Germline V lookup: CDR1 SNHLY, CDR2 FYNNEI. CDR3 nucleotide sequence: TGTGCCAGCAGTGAAAGGGCCGGGGACTCCTATAATTCACCCCTCCACTTT. Amino acid sequence: CASSERAGDSYNSPLHF.

The chain links TRBV18 to TRBJ2-1; D is unclear. Trimming cost V 3 bases and J 2 bases, with 8 bases left between them. Germline CDR1 is KGHSH and CDR2 is LQKENI. There are 14 residues in the CDR3. CDR3 sequence: CASSPAAAYNEQFF. The CDR3, as DNA: TGTGCCAGCTCACCTGCGGCAGCCTACAATGAGCAGTTCTTC.

V gene TRBV4-2 combines with J gene TRBJ2-1; 12 bases agree with TRBD2. J was trimmed by 7 bases and V by 4 bases; bases with no gene match: 8. The CDR3 length is 16 residues. Germline V lookup: CDR1 LGHNA, CDR2 YNFKEQ. Here the CDR3 DNA reads TGTGCCAGCAGCCCGAGGACTAGCGGGGCGGGGAATGAGCAGTTCTTC. As protein: CASSPRTSGAGNEQFF.

V gene TRBV19 combines with J gene TRBJ1-4; perhaps TRBD1 as D (6 bases). V lost 4 bases and J 7 bases, leaving 19 bases between the germline ends. The germline gives CDR1 LNHDA, CDR2 SQIVND (reference sequence). The CDR3 contains 16 residues. The CDR3 sequence is CASSTGLRGLVEKLFF. In nucleotides, the CDR3 is TGTGCCAGTAGTACTGGGCTCAGGGGATTAGTTGAAAAACTGTTTTTT.

J is TRBJ1-5 and V is TRBV2; 9 bases fit TRBD1. Germline-derived CDR1 and CDR2 are SNHLY and FYNNEI. The length of the CDR3 is 19 residues. V was clipped by 4 bases and J by 0 bases; unmatched bases: 13. CDR3 in DNA: TGTGCCAGCAGTGGAAGCCGGGACAGGGTTTCTTATAGCAATCAGCCCCAGCATTTT. Its protein is CASSGSRDRVSYSNQPQHF.

This clone came up a few times. This chain joins TRBV29-1 and TRBJ1-3; D uncertain. Germline-derived CDR1 and CDR2 are SQVTM and ANQGSEA. Trimming stripped 6 bases from V and 0 bases from J, with 6 bases between. CDR3 length equals 12 residues. The DNA for the CDR3 is TGCAGCGTGCGGAGCTCTGGAAACACCATATATTTT. Amino acids: CSVRSSGNTIYF.

The rearrangement uses TRBV7-9 and TRBJ1-1; 8 positions agree with TRBD1. This CDR3 is built from 15 residues. V was clipped by 5 bases and J by 0 bases; unmatched bases: 5. The V gene's germline CDR1 is SEHNR and CDR2 FQNEAQ (reference sequence). The CDR3 coding sequence is TGTGCCAGCAGCGGGCGGACAGGGCTGAACACTGAAGCTTTCTTT. Protein sequence: CASSGRTGLNTEAFF.